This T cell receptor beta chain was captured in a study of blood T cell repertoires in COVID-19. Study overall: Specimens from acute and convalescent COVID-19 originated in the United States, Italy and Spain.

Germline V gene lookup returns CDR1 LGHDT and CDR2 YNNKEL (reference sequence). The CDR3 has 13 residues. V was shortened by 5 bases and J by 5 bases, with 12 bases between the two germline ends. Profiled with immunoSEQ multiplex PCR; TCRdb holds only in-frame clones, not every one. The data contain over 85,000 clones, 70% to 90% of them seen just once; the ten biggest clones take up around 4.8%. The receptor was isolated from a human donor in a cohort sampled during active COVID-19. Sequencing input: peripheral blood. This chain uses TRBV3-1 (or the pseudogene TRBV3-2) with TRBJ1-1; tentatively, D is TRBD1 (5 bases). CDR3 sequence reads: CASSSGGGTEAFF. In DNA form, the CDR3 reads TGTGCCAGCAGCTCGGGGGGTGGAACTGAAGCTTTCTTT.